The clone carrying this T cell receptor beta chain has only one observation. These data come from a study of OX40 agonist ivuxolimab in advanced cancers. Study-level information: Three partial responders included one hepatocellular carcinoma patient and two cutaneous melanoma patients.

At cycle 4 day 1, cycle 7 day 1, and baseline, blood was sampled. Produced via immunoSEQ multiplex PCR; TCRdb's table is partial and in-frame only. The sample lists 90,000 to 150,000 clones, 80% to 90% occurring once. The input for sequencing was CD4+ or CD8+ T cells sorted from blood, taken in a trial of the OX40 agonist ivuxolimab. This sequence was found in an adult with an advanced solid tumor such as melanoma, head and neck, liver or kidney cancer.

In nucleotides, the CDR3 is TGTGCCTGGAGTGTACAGGGAGCCACTGAAGCTTTCTTT. Amino acid sequence: CAWSVQGATEAFF. The chain is built from TRBV30 and TRBJ1-1, with TRBD1 as a possible D gene (6 bases). Trimming removed 0 bases at V and 4 bases at J, with 9 bases between. The CDR3 loop spans 13 amino acids. From germline, CDR1 is GTSNPN and CDR2 SVGIG (reference sequence).